A selection of T cell receptor beta chains follows, all from one sample in a study of response to subunit inactivated influenza vaccine. One entry per CDR3 protein results from TCRdb running MiXCR on the RT-PCR reads. This table holds under 550,000 distinct CDR3 sequences, 7.5% to 8.5% found once. The sample was PBMCs from blood, taken 23 to 25 months after vaccination. These receptors were obtained from a man aged 50 to 69 who received an inactivated influenza vaccine. The CDR3 runs from the conserved cysteine through the conserved F or W. D genes are given only for firm matches. Clone size is given for some rows only: seen once, a few or many times, or a class if the clone is expanded.

v_call: TRBV7-9; clone_size: many; j_call: TRBJ1-2; d_call: -; cdr3_aa: CASSIGGSKFGVSYTF; cdr3_nt: TGTGCCAGCAGCATCGGAGGGAGCAAATTTGGTGTGAGCTACACCTTC
v_call: TRBV10-3; clone_size: many; j_call: TRBJ2-7; d_call: TRBD2; cdr3_aa: CAISEGLAGGNEQYF; cdr3_nt: TGTGCCATCAGTGAGGGACTAGCGGGAGGAAACGAGCAGTACTTC
v_call: TRBV30; clone_size: few; j_call: TRBJ2-1; d_call: -; cdr3_aa: CAWSQEEVGGRQFF; cdr3_nt: TGTGCCTGGAGTCAGGAAGAGGTAGGCGGTCGGCAGTTCTTC
v_call: TRBV2; clone_size: few; j_call: TRBJ2-4; d_call: TRBD1; cdr3_aa: CASTLDRGEDIQYF; cdr3_nt: TGTGCCAGCACCCTGGACAGGGGAGAGGACATTCAGTACTTC
v_call: TRBV29-1; clone_size: few; j_call: TRBJ2-2; d_call: -; cdr3_aa: CSVSGKNTGELFF; cdr3_nt: TGCAGCGTTTCAGGGAAAAACACCGGGGAGCTGTTTTTT
v_call: TRBV27; clone_size: few; j_call: TRBJ2-7; d_call: -; cdr3_aa: CASSFLSGRLEQYF; cdr3_nt: TGTGCCAGCAGTTTCCTGAGCGGCCGCTTGGAGCAGTACTTC
v_call: TRBV11-2; clone_size: few; j_call: TRBJ2-2; d_call: -; cdr3_aa: CASSPLEAGELFF; cdr3_nt: TGTGCCAGCAGCCCTCTCGAGGCCGGGGAGCTGTTTTTT
v_call: TRBV5-6; clone_size: -; j_call: TRBJ2-2; d_call: -; cdr3_aa: CASSFSGAWTGELFF; cdr3_nt: TGTGCCAGCAGTTTCTCCGGGGCCTGGACCGGGGAGCTGTTTTTT
v_call: TRBV7-2; clone_size: -; j_call: TRBJ2-1; d_call: -; cdr3_aa: CATGHEAYEQFF; cdr3_nt: TGTGCCACCGGACATGAGGCATATGAGCAGTTCTTC
v_call: TRBV20-1; clone_size: few; j_call: TRBJ1-1; d_call: -; cdr3_aa: CSARTGDRSAEAFF; cdr3_nt: TGCAGTGCTAGGACAGGTGATAGGAGCGCTGAAGCTTTCTTT
v_call: TRBV6-1; clone_size: few; j_call: TRBJ1-6; d_call: TRBD1; cdr3_aa: CASLDREGVGSPLHF; cdr3_nt: TGTGCCAGTTTGGACAGGGAAGGGGTTGGGTCACCCCTCCACTTT
v_call: TRBV20-1; clone_size: few; j_call: TRBJ2-7; d_call: TRBD2; cdr3_aa: CSARVPSGRYEQYF; cdr3_nt: TGCAGTGCTAGAGTCCCTAGCGGGAGGTATGAGCAGTACTTC
v_call: TRBV11-2; clone_size: many; j_call: TRBJ2-7; d_call: -; cdr3_aa: CASSSDFWVGGQYF; cdr3_nt: TGTGCCAGCAGCTCGGATTTTTGGGTGGGTGGGCAGTACTTC
v_call: TRBV24-1; clone_size: few; j_call: TRBJ2-5; d_call: TRBD1; cdr3_aa: CATSGTGLETQYF; cdr3_nt: TGTGCCACCAGTGGGACAGGGTTAGAGACCCAGTACTTC
v_call: TRBV11-2; clone_size: many; j_call: TRBJ2-5; d_call: -; cdr3_aa: CASSLDKAEGERRAQYF; cdr3_nt: TGTGCCAGCAGCTTAGATAAGGCGGAGGGCGAACGGAGGGCCCAGTACTTC
v_call: TRBV20-1; clone_size: many; j_call: TRBJ1-4; d_call: -; cdr3_aa: CSAQGVANEKLFF; cdr3_nt: TGCAGTGCGCAGGGAGTGGCTAATGAAAAACTGTTTTTT
v_call: TRBV5-1; clone_size: few; j_call: TRBJ1-2; d_call: TRBD1; cdr3_aa: CASSLGTGGSAGYTF; cdr3_nt: TGCGCCAGCAGCTTGGGGACAGGGGGCTCGGCTGGCTACACCTTC
v_call: TRBV20-1; clone_size: few; j_call: TRBJ1-2; d_call: -; cdr3_aa: CSARGGLHF; cdr3_nt: TGCAGTGCTAGGGGGGGCCTACATTTC
v_call: TRBV6-1; clone_size: few; j_call: TRBJ1-6; d_call: -; cdr3_aa: CASLIGGNAYNSPLHF; cdr3_nt: TGTGCCAGCCTGATCGGGGGTAATGCCTATAATTCACCCCTCCACTTT
v_call: TRBV3-1; clone_size: many; j_call: TRBJ2-4; d_call: -; cdr3_aa: CASSQGRRSGNIQYF; cdr3_nt: TGTGCCAGCAGCCAAGGCCGTCGCAGTGGAAACATTCAGTACTTC
v_call: TRBV29-1; clone_size: many; j_call: TRBJ1-2; d_call: TRBD1; cdr3_aa: CSVGDSLPGYTF; cdr3_nt: TGCAGCGTTGGGGACAGCCTTCCTGGCTACACCTTC
v_call: TRBV20-1; clone_size: few; j_call: TRBJ1-5; d_call: TRBD1; cdr3_aa: CSARSGQGGQPQHF; cdr3_nt: TGCAGTGCTAGGTCGGGACAGGGAGGTCAGCCCCAGCATTTT
v_call: TRBV10-3; clone_size: few; j_call: TRBJ1-1; d_call: TRBD1; cdr3_aa: CAISDRRWDRAEAFF; cdr3_nt: TGTGCCATCAGTGACCGTAGATGGGACAGGGCTGAAGCTTTCTTT
v_call: TRBV20-1; clone_size: few; j_call: TRBJ2-6; d_call: -; cdr3_aa: CSARSGTSSGANVLTF; cdr3_nt: TGCAGTGCTAGATCCGGGACAAGCTCTGGGGCCAACGTCCTGACTTTC
v_call: TRBV4-2; clone_size: many; j_call: TRBJ2-1; d_call: TRBD1; cdr3_aa: CASSHGQEPYNEQFF; cdr3_nt: TGTGCCAGCAGCCACGGACAGGAGCCCTACAATGAGCAGTTCTTC
v_call: TRBV6-2/TRBV6-3; clone_size: many; j_call: TRBJ1-1; d_call: -; cdr3_aa: CASSYQQGGGSEAFF; cdr3_nt: TGTGCCAGCAGTTACCAGCAGGGAGGTGGTTCTGAAGCTTTCTTT
v_call: TRBV28; clone_size: many; j_call: TRBJ1-4; d_call: -; cdr3_aa: CASSSQGTSTNEKLFF; cdr3_nt: TGTGCCAGCAGTAGCCAGGGGACTTCAACTAATGAAAAACTGTTTTTT
v_call: TRBV20-1; clone_size: many; j_call: TRBJ2-7; d_call: -; cdr3_aa: CSARPPTGAYEQYF; cdr3_nt: TGCAGTGCTAGACCCCCGACAGGAGCCTACGAGCAGTACTTC
v_call: TRBV5-1; clone_size: many; j_call: TRBJ2-3; d_call: -; cdr3_aa: CASSLEQLPDTQYF; cdr3_nt: TGCGCCAGCAGCTTGGAACAGTTACCAGATACGCAGTATTTT
v_call: TRBV6-1; clone_size: -; j_call: TRBJ1-1; d_call: TRBD1; cdr3_aa: CAIYPGTANTEAFF; cdr3_nt: TGTGCCATCTATCCCGGGACAGCTAACACTGAAGCTTTCTTT
v_call: TRBV6-5; clone_size: many; j_call: TRBJ1-3; d_call: -; cdr3_aa: CASTASGNTIYF; cdr3_nt: TGTGCCAGCACCGCCTCTGGAAACACCATATATTTT
v_call: TRBV12-3/TRBV12-4; clone_size: few; j_call: TRBJ2-1; d_call: -; cdr3_aa: CASSLEGRIREQFF; cdr3_nt: TGTGCCAGCAGTTTAGAGGGCAGGATACGTGAGCAGTTCTTC
v_call: TRBV20-1; clone_size: -; j_call: TRBJ2-3; d_call: TRBD2; cdr3_aa: CSANGLAGGESTDTQYF; cdr3_nt: TGCAGTGCTAATGGGCTAGCGGGGGGCGAAAGCACAGATACGCAGTATTTT
v_call: TRBV9; clone_size: few; j_call: TRBJ2-4; d_call: -; cdr3_aa: CASSVVRGDAKNIQYF; cdr3_nt: TGTGCCAGCAGCGTAGTCAGGGGGGATGCCAAAAACATTCAGTACTTC
v_call: TRBV6-2/TRBV6-3; clone_size: -; j_call: TRBJ2-1; d_call: TRBD2; cdr3_aa: CASSYGGGGYEQFF; cdr3_nt: TGTGCCAGCAGTTACGGCGGCGGGGGTTATGAGCAGTTCTTC
v_call: TRBV5-1; clone_size: -; j_call: TRBJ2-7; d_call: -; cdr3_aa: CASSLYGSYEQYF; cdr3_nt: TGCGCCAGCAGCTTGTACGGTAGCTACGAGCAGTACTTC
v_call: TRBV19; clone_size: -; j_call: TRBJ2-7; d_call: TRBD1; cdr3_aa: CASSERTGYSYEQYF; cdr3_nt: TGTGCCAGTAGTGAAAGGACAGGGTACTCCTACGAGCAGTACTTC
v_call: TRBV12-3/TRBV12-4; clone_size: many; j_call: TRBJ1-5; d_call: -; cdr3_aa: CASNLGQVVGQPQHF; cdr3_nt: TGTGCCAGCAATTTGGGTCAGGTCGTGGGTCAGCCCCAGCATTTT
v_call: TRBV12-3/TRBV12-4; clone_size: -; j_call: TRBJ2-7; d_call: TRBD1; cdr3_aa: CASSSRQGDEQYF; cdr3_nt: TGTGCCAGCAGTTCAAGACAGGGAGACGAGCAGTACTTC
v_call: TRBV6-2/TRBV6-3; clone_size: -; j_call: TRBJ2-1; d_call: -; cdr3_aa: CASSRNSNNEQFF; cdr3_nt: TGTGCCAGCAGCCGCAACTCTAACAATGAGCAGTTCTTC
v_call: TRBV4-3; clone_size: many; j_call: TRBJ1-2; d_call: -; cdr3_aa: CASSQEPPLNYGYTF; cdr3_nt: TGCGCCAGCAGCCAAGAACCGCCTTTAAACTATGGCTACACCTTC
v_call: TRBV7-7; clone_size: few; j_call: TRBJ2-3; d_call: -; cdr3_aa: CASSQGTLAKSDTQYF; cdr3_nt: TGTGCTAGCAGCCAAGGCACCCTAGCGAAGTCAGATACGCAGTATTTT
v_call: TRBV11-2; clone_size: many; j_call: TRBJ2-3; d_call: TRBD2; cdr3_aa: CASSSLAGGADTQYF; cdr3_nt: TGTGCCAGCAGCTCGTTAGCGGGAGGGGCAGATACGCAGTATTTT
v_call: TRBV29-1; clone_size: many; j_call: TRBJ2-3; d_call: -; cdr3_aa: CSVDTGTDTQYF; cdr3_nt: TGCAGCGTTGACACAGGCACAGATACGCAGTATTTT
v_call: TRBV20-1; clone_size: few; j_call: TRBJ2-2; d_call: TRBD2; cdr3_aa: CSADPSGRAGVGELFF; cdr3_nt: TGCAGTGCAGACCCTAGCGGGAGGGCCGGTGTCGGGGAGCTGTTTTTT
v_call: TRBV28; clone_size: few; j_call: TRBJ2-1; d_call: -; cdr3_aa: CASSLTGFSYNEQFF; cdr3_nt: TGTGCCAGCAGCCTGACAGGTTTCTCCTACAATGAGCAGTTCTTC
v_call: TRBV6-2/TRBV6-3; clone_size: -; j_call: TRBJ2-2; d_call: TRBD2; cdr3_aa: CASSDAGTRAGELFF; cdr3_nt: TGTGCCAGCAGTGACGCCGGGACTAGGGCCGGGGAGCTGTTTTTT
v_call: TRBV18; clone_size: -; j_call: TRBJ1-6; d_call: -; cdr3_aa: CASSPRASNSPLHF; cdr3_nt: TGTGCCAGCTCGCCTAGGGCGAGTAATTCACCCCTCCACTTT